Below are 15 T cell receptor beta chains sequenced from a single sample in a study of T cells expressing NK-cell markers. For each CDR3 protein, TCRdb gives one entry from its re-call of the 5' RACE reads, without DNA. Here the sample table reports a few hundred thousand distinct CDR3 sequences. Specimen: blood T cells: a sorted CD56 or NKG2C T cell subset, CD4+ or CD8+ T cells, or bulk PBMC T cells (not recorded which). These receptors all come from a man between 18 and 69 years old in good health.

The V and J genes are TRBV7-9 and TRBJ2-5; TCRdb's D gene call, TRBD1, goes unchecked for lack of DNA. The germline V gene has CDR1 SEHNR and CDR2 FQNEAQ (reference sequence). CDR3 size: 12 residues. The CDR3 spells CASSSTRGTQYF.

The chain has TRBV20-1 and TRBJ2-3; the D call of TRBD2 rests on TCRdb alone, since no DNA is present to check it. The length of the CDR3 is 16 residues. Germline CDR1 reads DFQATT; CDR2 reads SNEGSKA (reference sequence). The CDR3 here is CSAFRISGGFTDTQYF.

The genes are TRBV19 and TRBJ2-1; TCRdb returns TRBD2, unconfirmable since there is no DNA. The CDR3 is 14 amino acids. Germline-derived CDR1 and CDR2 are LNHDA and SQIVND (reference sequence). This CDR3 reads CATSLPLLNNEQFF.

The gene calls are TRBV15 and TRBJ1-2. CDR1 is LNHNV, CDR2 YYDKDF, per germline (reference sequence). This CDR3 has 13 residues. CDR3 region: CATSKEIVAGYTF.

V usage is TRBV11-2 and J usage is TRBJ1-1; TCRdb returns TRBD1, unconfirmable since there is no DNA. This CDR3 has 15 amino acids. CDR1 SGHAT and CDR2 FQNNGV come from the germline V gene. The CDR3 protein is CASSRRLQVNTEAFF.

The chain is built from TRBV27 and TRBJ2-2. The CDR3 is 16 amino acids. Germline V gene sequence: CDR1 MNHEY, CDR2 SMNVEV (reference sequence). The CDR3 sequence: CASSLRQTANTGELFF.

This chain joins TRBV6-1 and TRBJ2-5; the TRBD2 assignment by TCRdb is unverifiable without DNA. The CDR3 sequence is 14 residues long. The germline V gene has CDR1 MNHNS and CDR2 SASEGT. The CDR3: CASRRTSGGETQYF.

The chain employs TRBV6-2 or TRBV6-3 and TRBJ1-4. The germline gives CDR1 MNHEY, CDR2 SVGEGT. This CDR3 is 11 amino acids long. Here the CDR3 reads CASRDYEKLFF.

This sequence joins TRBV20-1 and TRBJ2-1. Looked up from germline, CDR1 is DFQATT and CDR2 is SNEGSKA (reference sequence). CDR3 length: 15 residues. CDR3 protein: CSASALVRENNEQFF.

The V call is TRBV7-2, the J call TRBJ2-7; checking the TCRdb D call of TRBD1 is not possible without DNA. This CDR3 contains 15 residues. Germline CDR1 reads SGHTA; CDR2 reads FQGNSA. The CDR3 sequence: CASNDARVQTYEQYF.

The V call is TRBV4-1, the J call TRBJ1-4; TCRdb gives TRBD1 as the D gene, but with no DNA this cannot be confirmed. The germline gives CDR1 MGHRA, CDR2 YSYEKL. This CDR3 has 16 amino acids. The CDR3 here is CASSQGGGTTNEKLFF.

The chain has TRBV7-9 and TRBJ2-7; the D call of TRBD1 rests on TCRdb alone, since no DNA is present to check it. Germline CDR1 is SEHNR and CDR2 is FQNEAQ (reference sequence). There are 14 residues in the CDR3. The CDR3 is CASAGGMLSYEQYF.

This chain uses TRBV5-1 with TRBJ1-1; TCRdb proposes TRBD1, but this gene call is untestable without DNA. The CDR3 sequence is 11 residues long. Germline-derived CDR1 and CDR2 are SGHRS and YFSETQ. This CDR3 reads CASSHGGTTFF.

The chain is built from TRBV5-1 and TRBJ1-3. This CDR3 is built from 16 residues. Germline V gene data show CDR1 as SGHRS and CDR2 as YFSETQ. The CDR3 here is CASSREGQAAGNTIYF. The full variable domain, in which reference TRBV5-1 and TRBJ1-3 provide the parts outside the CDR3, is KAGVTQTPRYLIKTRGQQVTLSCSPISGHRSVSWYQQTPGQGLQFLFEYFSETQRNKGNFPGRFSGRQFSNSRSEMNVSTLELGDSALYLCASSREGQAAGNTIYFGEGSWLTVV.

V usage is TRBV12-3 or TRBV12-4 and J usage is TRBJ2-2; without DNA, the TCRdb call of TRBD1 cannot be checked. CDR3 length equals 15 residues. The CDR3 spells CASSSWGGNTGELFF.